This T cell receptor beta chain was observed in a study of identifying expanded T cells in peripheral blood. Points from the study as a whole: Technical replicates showed roughly 1.2 changed clones; two weeks about 16; four weeks 19.

Produced via immunoSEQ multiplex PCR; TCRdb's table is partial and in-frame only. The sample has about 130,000 clones; around 88% are singletons. Looked up from germline, CDR1 is SGHTA and CDR2 is FQGNSA. Trimming shortened V by 5 bases and J by 4 bases, and 14 bases separated the two germline ends. This CDR3 comprises 15 residues. On this clone: What it recognizes is unknown.

The chain joins TRBV7-2 to TRBJ1-4; D is undetermined. Sequencing used blood. This sequence was found in a person aged 18 to 75 in good health. The CDR3 loop is CASSKEGPNNEKLFF. DNA for the CDR3: TGTGCCAGCAGCAAAGAGGGCCCGAATAATGAAAAACTGTTTTTT.